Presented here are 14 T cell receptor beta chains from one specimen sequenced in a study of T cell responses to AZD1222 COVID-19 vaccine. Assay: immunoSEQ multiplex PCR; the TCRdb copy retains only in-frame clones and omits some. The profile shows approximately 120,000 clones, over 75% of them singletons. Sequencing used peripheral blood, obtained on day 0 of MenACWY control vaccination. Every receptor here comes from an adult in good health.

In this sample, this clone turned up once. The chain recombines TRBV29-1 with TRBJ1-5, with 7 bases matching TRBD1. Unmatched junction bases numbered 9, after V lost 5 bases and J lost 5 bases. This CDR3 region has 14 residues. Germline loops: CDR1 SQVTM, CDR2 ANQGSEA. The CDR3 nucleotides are TGCAGCGTTCTTACTGACAGGGAGGATCAGCCCCAGCATTTT. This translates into CSVLTDREDQPQHF.

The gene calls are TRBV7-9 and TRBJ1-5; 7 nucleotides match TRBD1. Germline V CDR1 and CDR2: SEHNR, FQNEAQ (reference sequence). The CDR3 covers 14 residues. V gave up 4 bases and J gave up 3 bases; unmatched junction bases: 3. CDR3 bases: TGTGCCAGCAGCTCGGACAGGTACAATCAGCCCCAGCATTTT. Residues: CASSSDRYNQPQHF.

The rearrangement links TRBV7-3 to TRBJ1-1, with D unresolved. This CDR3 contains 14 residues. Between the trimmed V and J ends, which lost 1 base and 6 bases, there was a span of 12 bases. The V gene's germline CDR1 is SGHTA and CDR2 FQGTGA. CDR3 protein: CASSLSAGSAEAFF. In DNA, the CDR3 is TGTGCCAGCAGCTTAAGTGCCGGGTCAGCTGAAGCTTTCTTT.

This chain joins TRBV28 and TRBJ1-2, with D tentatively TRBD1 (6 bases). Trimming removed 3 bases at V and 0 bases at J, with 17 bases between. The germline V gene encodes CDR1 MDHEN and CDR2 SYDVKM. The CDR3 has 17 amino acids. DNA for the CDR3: TGTGCCAGCAGTTTGGCAGGGGCTACCACCCCTAACTATGGCTACACCTTC. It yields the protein CASSLAGATTPNYGYTF.

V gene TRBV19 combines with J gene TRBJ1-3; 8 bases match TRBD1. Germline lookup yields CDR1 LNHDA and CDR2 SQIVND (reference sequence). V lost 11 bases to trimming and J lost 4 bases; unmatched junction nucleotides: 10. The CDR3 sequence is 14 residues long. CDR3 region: CAVCDRGSGNTIYF. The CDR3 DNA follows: TGTGCCGTCTGCGACAGGGGTAGCGGAAACACCATATATTTT.

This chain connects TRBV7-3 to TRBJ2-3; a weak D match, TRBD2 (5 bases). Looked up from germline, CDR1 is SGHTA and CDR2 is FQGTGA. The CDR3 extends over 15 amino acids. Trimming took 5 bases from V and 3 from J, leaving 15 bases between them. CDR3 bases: TGTGCCAGCAGCATGCCCGAGGGTAGGACAGATACGCAGTATTTT. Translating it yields CASSMPEGRTDTQYF.

This chain's CDR3 is CASSLGTGRGSYEQYF. DNA for the CDR3: TGTGCCAGCAGCTTAGGGACTGGGCGCGGGAGTTACGAGCAGTACTTC. The J gene is TRBJ2-7, the V gene TRBV7-9, with 7 bases matching TRBD2. The V gene end was trimmed by 1 base and the J gene end by 4 bases; junction bases not matched to a gene: 10. Per germline, CDR1 SEHNR and CDR2 FQNEAQ (reference sequence). The CDR3 length is 16 residues.

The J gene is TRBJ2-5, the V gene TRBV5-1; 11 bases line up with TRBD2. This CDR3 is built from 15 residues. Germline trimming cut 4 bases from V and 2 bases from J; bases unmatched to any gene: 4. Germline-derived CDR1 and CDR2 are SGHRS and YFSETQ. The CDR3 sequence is CASSPGLAVQETQYF. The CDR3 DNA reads TGCGCCAGCAGCCCGGGACTAGCGGTACAAGAGACCCAGTACTTC. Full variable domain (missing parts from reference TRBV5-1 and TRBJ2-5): KAGVTQTPRYLIKTRGQQVTLSCSPISGHRSVSWYQQTPGQGLQFLFEYFSETQRNKGNFPGRFSGRQFSNSRSEMNVSTLELGDSALYLCASSPGLAVQETQYFGPGTRLLVL.

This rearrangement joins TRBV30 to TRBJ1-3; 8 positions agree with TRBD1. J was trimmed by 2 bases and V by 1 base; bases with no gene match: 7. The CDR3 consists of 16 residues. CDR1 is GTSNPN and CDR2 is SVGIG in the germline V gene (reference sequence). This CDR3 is CAWSEGQGLAGNTIYF. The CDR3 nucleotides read TGTGCCTGGAGTGAAGGACAGGGACTAGCTGGAAACACCATATATTTT.

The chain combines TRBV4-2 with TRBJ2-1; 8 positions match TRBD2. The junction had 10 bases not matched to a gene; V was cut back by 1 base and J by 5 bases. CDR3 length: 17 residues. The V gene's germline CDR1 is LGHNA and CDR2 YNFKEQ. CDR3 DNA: TGTGCCAGCAGCCAAGCGGGGCTCGGGGGGGCCGACAATGAGCAGTTCTTC. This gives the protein CASSQAGLGGADNEQFF.

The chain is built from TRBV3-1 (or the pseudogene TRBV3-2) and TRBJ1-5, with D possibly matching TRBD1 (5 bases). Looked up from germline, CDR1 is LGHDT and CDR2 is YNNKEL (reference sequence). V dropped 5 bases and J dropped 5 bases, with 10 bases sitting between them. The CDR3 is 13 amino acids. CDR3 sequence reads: CASSVGVDQPQHF. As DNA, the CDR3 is TGTGCCAGCAGCGTGGGGGTGGATCAGCCCCAGCATTTT.

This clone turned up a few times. The CDR3 DNA follows: TGCGCCAGCAGCTCTCCGTCAGAGGGGGGTAATGAAAAACTGTTTTTT. Residues: CASSSPSEGGNEKLFF. This chain connects TRBV5-1 to TRBJ1-4, with D perhaps matching TRBD1 (6 bases). In germline, CDR1 is SGHRS, CDR2 YFSETQ. The CDR3 runs 16 residues. Trimming removed 3 bases from V and 4 bases from J, with 16 bases in between.

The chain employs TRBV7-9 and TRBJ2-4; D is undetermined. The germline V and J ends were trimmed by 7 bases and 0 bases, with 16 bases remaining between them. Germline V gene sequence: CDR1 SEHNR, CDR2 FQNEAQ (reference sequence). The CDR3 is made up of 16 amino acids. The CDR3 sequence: CASTQVVAGAKNIQYF. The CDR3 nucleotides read TGTGCCAGCACCCAGGTGGTGGCCGGAGCCAAAAACATTCAGTACTTC.

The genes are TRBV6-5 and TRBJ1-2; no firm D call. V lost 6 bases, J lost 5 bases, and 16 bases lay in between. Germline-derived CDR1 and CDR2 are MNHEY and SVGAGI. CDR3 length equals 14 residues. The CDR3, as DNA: TGTGCCAGCAGGGGGATGGCGGTAACGTATGGCTACACCTTC. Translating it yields CASRGMAVTYGYTF.